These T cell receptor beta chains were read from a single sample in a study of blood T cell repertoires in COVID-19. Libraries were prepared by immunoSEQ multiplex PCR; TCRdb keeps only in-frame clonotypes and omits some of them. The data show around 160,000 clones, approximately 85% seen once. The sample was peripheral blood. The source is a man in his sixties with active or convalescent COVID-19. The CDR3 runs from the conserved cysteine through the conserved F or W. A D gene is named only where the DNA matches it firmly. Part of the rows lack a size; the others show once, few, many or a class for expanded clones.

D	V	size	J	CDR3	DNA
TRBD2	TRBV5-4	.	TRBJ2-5	CASSQITSVQETQYF	TGTGCCAGCAGCCAGATTACTAGCGTCCAAGAGACCCAGTACTTC
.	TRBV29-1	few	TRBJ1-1	CSVQTLDRSEAEAFF	TGCAGCGTTCAAACCTTAGACCGAAGCGAGGCTGAAGCTTTCTTT
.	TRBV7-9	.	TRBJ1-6	CASSPYRDAYNSPLHF	TGTGCCAGCAGCCCCTACAGGGATGCCTATAATTCACCCCTCCACTTT
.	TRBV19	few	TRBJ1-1	CATRPGAVTEAFF	TGTGCCACCCGACCAGGGGCGGTCACTGAAGCTTTCTTT
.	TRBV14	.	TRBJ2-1	CASSQDGGAVSSYNEQFF	TGTGCCAGCAGCCAAGATGGTGGAGCGGTCTCCTCCTACAATGAGCAGTTCTTC
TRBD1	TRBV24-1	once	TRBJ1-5	CATSGSGQLSNQPQHF	TGTGCCACCAGTGGCTCGGGACAGCTTAGCAATCAGCCCCAGCATTTT
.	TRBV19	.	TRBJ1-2	CASSETEAGYGYTF	TGTGCCAGTAGTGAGACGGAGGCGGGCTATGGCTACACCTTC
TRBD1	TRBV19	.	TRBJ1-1	CASSATGGHTEAFF	TGTGCCAGTAGTGCGACAGGGGGACACACTGAAGCTTTCTTT
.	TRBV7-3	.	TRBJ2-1	CASSLNRDEQFF	TGTGCCAGCAGCTTAAACAGGGATGAGCAGTTCTTC
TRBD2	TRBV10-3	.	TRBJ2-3	CATAQLAGGGTDTQYF	TGTGCCACCGCCCAACTAGCGGGTGGGGGCACAGATACGCAGTATTTT
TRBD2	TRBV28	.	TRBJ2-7	CASSVAGVGYEQYF	TGTGCCAGCAGCGTAGCGGGAGTTGGGTACGAGCAGTACTTC
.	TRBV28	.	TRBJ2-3	CASSELTDTQYF	TGTGCCAGCAGTGAACTTACAGATACGCAGTATTTT
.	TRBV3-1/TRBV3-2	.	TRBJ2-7	CASSQPGEQYF	TGTGCCAGCAGCCAGCCAGGCGAGCAGTACTTC
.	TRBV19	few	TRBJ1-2	CASSPRREGGYTF	TGTGCCAGTAGCCCCCGCCGGGAGGGGGGCTACACCTTC
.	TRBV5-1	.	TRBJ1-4	CASSFTGMDEKLFF	TGCGCCAGCAGCTTCACAGGGATGGATGAAAAACTGTTTTTT
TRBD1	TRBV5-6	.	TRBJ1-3	CASSPTGGAGNTIYF	TGTGCCAGCAGCCCCACAGGGGGCGCTGGAAACACCATATATTTT
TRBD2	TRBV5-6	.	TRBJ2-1	CASSFLAGVSYNEQFF	TGTGCCAGCAGTTTTCTAGCGGGAGTGTCCTACAATGAGCAGTTCTTC
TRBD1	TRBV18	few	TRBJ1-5	CASSPGTGGQPQHF	TGTGCCAGCTCACCTGGGACAGGGGGTCAGCCCCAGCATTTT
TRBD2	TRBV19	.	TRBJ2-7	CASSLTTPLAGGPSYEQYF	TGTGCCAGTAGTCTCACAACCCCCTTAGCGGGAGGCCCCTCCTACGAGCAGTACTTC
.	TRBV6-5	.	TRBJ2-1	CASSRDSSYNEQFF	TGTGCCAGCAGCCGGGACTCTTCCTACAATGAGCAGTTCTTC
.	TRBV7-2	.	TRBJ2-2	CASSSSGSRPGELFF	TGTGCCAGCAGCTCATCGGGGTCCCGCCCCGGGGAGCTGTTTTTT
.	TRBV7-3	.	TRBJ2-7	CASSLGRGDSYEQYF	TGTGCCAGCAGCTTAGGCAGGGGAGACTCCTACGAGCAGTACTTC
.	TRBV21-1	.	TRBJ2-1	CASSNRLAGVRGDYNEQFF	TGTGCCAGCAGCAATCGTCTAGCGGGAGTGAGGGGGGACTACAATGAGCAGTTCTTC
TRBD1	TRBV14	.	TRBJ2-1	CASSEGQRSYNEQFF	TGTGCCAGCAGCGAGGGACAGCGCTCCTACAATGAGCAGTTCTTC
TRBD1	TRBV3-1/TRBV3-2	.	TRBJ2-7	CASSQNDRGYEQYF	TGTGCCAGCAGCCAGAACGACAGGGGCTACGAGCAGTACTTC
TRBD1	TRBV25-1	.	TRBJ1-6	CASSDYRGNSPLHF	TGTGCCAGCAGTGATTACAGGGGTAATTCACCCCTCCACTTT
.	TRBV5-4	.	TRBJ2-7	CASSRQGGSYEQYF	TGTGCCAGCAGCCGACAGGGAGGTTCCTACGAGCAGTACTTC
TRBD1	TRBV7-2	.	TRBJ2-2	CASSSGQGPTGELFF	TGTGCCAGCAGCTCGGGACAGGGGCCCACCGGGGAGCTGTTTTTT
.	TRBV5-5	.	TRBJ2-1	CASSLEGVSYNEQFF	TGTGCCAGCAGCTTGGAGGGGGTCTCCTACAATGAGCAGTTCTTC
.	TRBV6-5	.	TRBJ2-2	CASSFRALDTGELFF	TGTGCCAGCAGTTTCAGGGCGCTTGACACCGGGGAGCTGTTTTTT
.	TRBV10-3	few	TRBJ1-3	CAISVGGGNTIYF	TGTGCCATCAGTGTTGGGGGCGGAAACACCATATATTTT
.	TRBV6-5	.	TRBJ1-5	CASRRTVSNQPQHF	TGTGCCAGCAGAAGGACAGTGAGCAATCAGCCCCAGCATTTT
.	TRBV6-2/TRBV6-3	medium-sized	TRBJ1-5	CASSARGGNQPQHF	TGTGCCAGCAGCGCCAGGGGCGGCAATCAGCCCCAGCATTTT
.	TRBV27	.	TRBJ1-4	CASRGGGAWEKLFF	TGTGCCAGCAGGGGTGGGGGGGCGTGGGAAAAACTGTTTTTT
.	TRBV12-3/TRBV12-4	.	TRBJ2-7	CASSTQASYEQYF	TGTGCCAGCAGTACACAGGCGTCCTACGAGCAGTACTTC
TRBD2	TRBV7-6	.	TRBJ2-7	CASSLKPSGGAGPYEQYF	TGTGCCAGCAGCTTAAAGCCTAGCGGGGGGGCAGGGCCCTACGAGCAGTACTTC
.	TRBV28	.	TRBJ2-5	CASSLENQETQYF	TGTGCCAGCAGTTTAGAGAACCAAGAGACCCAGTACTTC
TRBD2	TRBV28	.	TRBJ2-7	CASSPTSGRFEQYF	TGTGCCAGCAGTCCAACTAGCGGGAGGTTCGAGCAGTACTTC
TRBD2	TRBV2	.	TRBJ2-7	CASNPREGLYEQYF	TGTGCCAGCAATCCGAGGGAGGGCCTCTACGAGCAGTACTTC
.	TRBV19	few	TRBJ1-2	CASRGGGNYGYTF	TGTGCCAGTCGAGGCGGGGGGAACTATGGCTACACCTTC
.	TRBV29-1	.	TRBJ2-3	CSVEGLEGTQYF	TGCAGCGTTGAAGGATTGGAGGGTACGCAGTATTTT
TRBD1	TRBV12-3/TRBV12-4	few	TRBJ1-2	CASSFGQGLGYTF	TGTGCCAGCAGTTTTGGACAGGGGCTAGGCTACACCTTC
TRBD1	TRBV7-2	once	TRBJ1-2	CASSLQGARGYTF	TGTGCCAGCAGCTTACAGGGGGCGCGGGGCTACACCTTC
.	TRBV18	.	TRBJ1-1	CASSRGANTEAFF	TGTGCCAGCTCACGAGGAGCGAACACTGAAGCTTTCTTT
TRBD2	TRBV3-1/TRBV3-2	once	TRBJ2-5	CASSQVSGRAQETQYF	TGTGCCAGCAGCCAAGTTAGCGGGAGGGCCCAAGAGACCCAGTACTTC
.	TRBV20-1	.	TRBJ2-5	CSSGGEETQYF	TGCAGTTCGGGTGGGGAGGAGACCCAGTACTTC
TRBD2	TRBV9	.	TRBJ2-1	CASSVGLAGLGEQFF	TGTGCCAGCAGCGTAGGCCTAGCGGGACTCGGAGAGCAGTTCTTC
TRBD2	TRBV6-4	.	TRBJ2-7	CASSDSGTSGGPRSYEQYF	TGTGCCAGCAGTGACTCCGGGACTAGCGGGGGGCCCCGGTCCTACGAGCAGTACTTC
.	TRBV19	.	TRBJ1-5	CASSTMNRVSNQPQHF	TGTGCCAGTAGTACGATGAACAGGGTGAGTAATCAGCCCCAGCATTTT
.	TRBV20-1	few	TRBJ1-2	CSATGVSGYTF	TGCAGTGCTACAGGGGTCAGCGGCTACACCTTC
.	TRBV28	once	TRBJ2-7	CASSRLQSYEQYF	TGTGCCAGCAGCCGACTTCAGTCCTACGAGCAGTACTTC
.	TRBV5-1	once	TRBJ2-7	CASSFVGGQSYEQYF	TGCGCCAGCAGCTTCGTGGGTGGACAGTCCTACGAGCAGTACTTC
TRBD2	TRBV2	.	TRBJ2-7	CASSEQTSGTYEQYF	TGTGCCAGCAGTGAACAGACTAGCGGAACCTACGAGCAGTACTTC
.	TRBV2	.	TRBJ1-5	CASSRRGDYNQPQHF	TGTGCCAGCAGTCGCCGAGGGGACTACAATCAGCCCCAGCATTTT
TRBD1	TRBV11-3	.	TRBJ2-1	CASSLSSGGRWDEQFF	TGTGCCAGCAGCTTATCCTCAGGGGGCCGTTGGGATGAGCAGTTCTTC
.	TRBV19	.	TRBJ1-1	CASSHRRLF	TGTGCCAGTAGTCACAGGAGACTGTTT
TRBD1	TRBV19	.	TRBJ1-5	CASSETGYQPQHF	TGTGCCAGTAGTGAGACAGGGTACCAGCCCCAGCATTTT
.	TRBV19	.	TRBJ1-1	CATLQEGFTEAFF	TGTGCCACCCTACAGGAGGGGTTCACTGAAGCTTTCTTT